The clone carrying this TCR beta chain was found many times. Antigen specificity is unknown. V lost 4 bases and J lost 0, with 10 bases in between. There are 14 residues in the CDR3. CDR1 is SGHRS and CDR2 is YFSETQ in the germline V gene. Noted time point: longitudinal time-point 1 (baseline). The data stem from a study of neurological immune-mediated disorders. The study, taken as a whole, reports: Patients with HTLV-1-associated myelopathy had the highest level of TCR clonal expansion, whereas patients with multiple sclerosis had the lowest level, falling beneath the level found in healthy controls.

By 5'RACE with 10-nucleotide random UMIs, the cDNA was made. Sequencing runs each yielded over 190 million TCR-beta sequences from 15-18 subjects. TCRdb recomputed calls from the 5' RACE reads with MiXCR, one row per CDR3 protein. The table records roughly 61,000 distinct CDR3 sequences, about 10% of them present only once. The rearrangement joins TRBV5-1 to TRBJ1-1, with a possible D match to TRBD1 (6 bases). The sequenced sample was PBMCs. The source is a male donor with HTLV-1-associated myelopathy (HAM/TSP). The CDR3 region is CASSADRMNTEAFF. CDR3 DNA sequence: TGCGCCAGCAGCGCGGACAGAATGAACACTGAAGCTTTCTTT.